The 30 T cell receptor beta chains below all came from one sample that was sequenced in a study of blood T cell repertoires in COVID-19. Assay used: immunoSEQ multiplex PCR; TCRdb lists only in-frame clones, some missing. The sample holds roughly 210,000 clones; 80% to 85% are singletons and the top ten take roughly a tenth. The sequencing input was peripheral blood. These receptor sequences come from a woman of 80 years or more with COVID-19, enrolled during active disease.

The J gene is TRBJ1-6, the V gene TRBV3-1 (or the pseudogene TRBV3-2); maybe TRBD1 (6 bases). Germline assignment: CDR1 LGHDT and CDR2 YNNKEL (reference sequence). The CDR3 loop spans 15 amino acids. The ends were cut back, 6 bases at V and 6 bases at J, with 15 bases in the middle. The CDR3 DNA reads as TGTGCCAGCAGTCCACAGGGTTCAGGTAATTCACCCCTCCACTTT. Its protein product is CASSPQGSGNSPLHF.

The V and J genes are TRBV7-9 and TRBJ2-7; D perhaps matches TRBD2 (6 bases). Trimming pared 3 bases from V and 5 bases from J, leaving 20 bases between. Germline V gene sequence: CDR1 SEHNR, CDR2 FQNEAQ (reference sequence). There are 16 residues in the CDR3. The DNA of the CDR3 is TGTGCCAGCAGCTTCACCCTCGGGGGAGGCCGGAACGAGCAGTACTTC. It specifies CASSFTLGGGRNEQYF.

The chain recombines TRBV30 with TRBJ2-7, with D tentatively TRBD1 (6 bases). The V gene lost 5 bases and the J gene lost 0 bases, with 17 bases spanning the gap. This CDR3 contains 15 residues. The germline V gene has CDR1 GTSNPN and CDR2 SVGIG (reference sequence). This chain's CDR3 is CAWGGVTTFSYEQYV. The CDR3 DNA reads as TGTGCCTGGGGGGGCGTCACTACTTTCTCCTACGAGCAGTACGTC.

The gene calls are TRBV4-1 and TRBJ2-3; D perhaps matches TRBD2 (5 bases). Trimming took off 6 bases at V and 0 bases at J, with 19 bases between the two ends. The CDR3 sequence is 17 residues long. CDR1 and CDR2 (germline): MGHRA, YSYEKL. CDR3 in DNA: TGCGCCAGCAGACGAGTCGAGCGGAGACGGAGCACAGATACGCAGTATTTT. Translated, it gives CASRRVERRRSTDTQYF.

This chain connects TRBV27 to TRBJ2-4; 9 bases fit TRBD2. The germline V gene encodes CDR1 MNHEY and CDR2 SMNVEV (reference sequence). V lost 4 bases to trimming and J lost 1 base; unmatched junction nucleotides: 11. The CDR3 extends over 18 amino acids. The CDR3, as DNA: TGTGCCAGCAGTTCGCTAGCGGGGTCTATAGTGGCCAAAAACATTCAGTACTTC. It yields the protein CASSSLAGSIVAKNIQYF.

V and J are TRBV28 and TRBJ2-3, with D possibly matching TRBD2 (7 bases). The CDR3 spans 16 residues. The germline V and J ends were trimmed by 3 bases and 9 bases, with 22 bases remaining between them. Germline V lookup: CDR1 MDHEN, CDR2 SYDVKM. The CDR3 loop is CASSFRGGEDLMTQYF. The CDR3 DNA reads as TGTGCCAGCAGTTTTAGAGGGGGGGAGGACTTGATGACGCAGTATTTT.

The chain links TRBV7-2 to TRBJ1-3, with D perhaps TRBD1 (5 bases). V was cut by 5 bases and J by 3 bases, with 14 bases left in between. The CDR3 runs to 15 residues. Looked up from germline, CDR1 is SGHTA and CDR2 is FQGNSA. CDR3 sequence reads: CASSTSGFGGNTIYF. CDR3 nucleotides: TGTGCCAGCAGCACCTCAGGGTTTGGTGGAAACACCATATATTTT.

The chain links TRBV6-6 to TRBJ2-2; no clear D gene. Germline V CDR1 and CDR2: MNHNY, SVGAGI (reference sequence). The CDR3 is 12 amino acids. V was shortened by 2 bases and J by 6 bases, with 4 bases between the two germline ends. The CDR3 DNA reads as TGTGCCAGCAGTTACCGGGCCGGGGAGCTGTTTTTT. Translating it yields CASSYRAGELFF.

The gene calls are TRBV7-2 and TRBJ2-3; D remains ambiguous. V was clipped by 4 bases and J by 5 bases, with 7 bases between them. The germline gives CDR1 SGHTA, CDR2 FQGNSA. The CDR3 contains 12 residues. CDR3 in amino acids: CASSYSGDTQYF. DNA for the CDR3: TGTGCCAGCAGCTACTCGGGAGATACGCAGTATTTT.

V and J are TRBV6-6 and TRBJ2-7; possibly TRBD2 for D (7 bases). Germline-derived CDR1 and CDR2 are MNHNY and SVGAGI (reference sequence). Trimming removed 0 bases from V and 4 bases from J, with 13 bases in between. The CDR3 totals 15 residues. The CDR3, as DNA: TGTGCCAGCAGTTACTCGGAGGGGGGGCGATACGAGCAGTACGTC. It is translated as CASSYSEGGRYEQYV.

The chain combines TRBV3-1 (or the pseudogene TRBV3-2) with TRBJ1-1; the match to TRBD1 covers 12 bases. V lost 1 base and J lost 0; bases outside the gene matches: 12. Germline CDR1 LGHDT, CDR2 YNNKEL (reference sequence). The CDR3 totals 20 residues. DNA for the CDR3: TGTGCCAGCAGCCAAGTCCGGGACAGGGGGCGACCTGGGATGAACACTGAAGCTTTCTTT. Amino acid sequence: CASSQVRDRGRPGMNTEAFF.

This rearrangement joins TRBV6-1 to TRBJ1-4; 7 bases fit TRBD1. V lost 6 bases to trimming and J lost 0 bases; unmatched junction nucleotides: 1. Germline V lookup: CDR1 MNHNS, CDR2 SASEGT. The CDR3 is made up of 14 amino acids. The CDR3 nucleotides are TGTGCCAGCAGCCAGGGGGCAACTAATGAAAAACTGTTTTTT. Translating it yields CASSQGATNEKLFF.

The chain joins TRBV30 to TRBJ2-7; TRBD1 is a possible D gene (6 bases). V lost 8 bases and J 2 bases, leaving 13 bases between the germline ends. Germline V lookup: CDR1 GTSNPN, CDR2 SVGIG (reference sequence). The length of the CDR3 is 12 residues. The CDR3 DNA reads as TGTGCCGGGCAGGGGAACGCCTACGAGCAGTACTTC. This codes for CAGQGNAYEQYF.

The J gene is TRBJ1-4, the V gene TRBV6-1; D unresolved. V dropped 2 bases and J dropped 7 bases, with 14 bases sitting between them. Per the germline V gene, CDR1 is MNHNS and CDR2 is SASEGT. The CDR3 runs 15 residues. The CDR3 reads CASSEYGGRGEKLFF. CDR3 bases: TGTGCCAGCAGTGAATATGGAGGGCGGGGTGAAAAACTGTTTTTT.

The rearrangement uses TRBV19 and TRBJ1-1; TRBD1 might be the D (5 bases). The V and J ends lost 7 bases and 1 base respectively, with 10 bases between them. Germline assignment: CDR1 LNHDA and CDR2 SQIVND (reference sequence). The CDR3 has 13 residues. This chain's CDR3 is CASMAQANTEAFF. In nucleotides, the CDR3 is TGTGCCAGTATGGCACAGGCGAACACTGAAGCTTTCTTT.

The chain recombines TRBV2 with TRBJ2-3; D is possibly TRBD2 (5 bases). The CDR3 covers 14 residues. CDR1 is SNHLY, CDR2 FYNNEI, per germline. V shed 6 bases and J shed 2 bases, with 12 bases lying between them. The CDR3 DNA is TGTGCCAGCAGACTAGTTCTGAACACAGATACGCAGTATTTT. As protein: CASRLVLNTDTQYF.

V gene TRBV5-1 combines with J gene TRBJ2-2, with D possibly being TRBD1 (6 bases). Germline V gene data show CDR1 as SGHRS and CDR2 as YFSETQ. V shed 2 bases and J shed 1 base, with 9 bases lying between them. This CDR3 region has 15 residues. CDR3: CASSLQGQNTGELFF. In DNA, the CDR3 is TGCGCCAGCAGCTTACAGGGTCAGAACACCGGGGAGCTGTTTTTT.

The CDR3 is CASSLGTGDNEQFF. CDR3 bases: TGTGCCAGCAGCTTGGGGACAGGGGACAATGAGCAGTTCTTC. The chain couples TRBV11-3 to TRBJ2-1; 10 bases agree with TRBD1. This CDR3 has 14 residues. Germline CDR1 SGHNT, CDR2 YENEEA. Trimming took 3 bases from V and 5 from J; bases not matched to a gene: 1.

The gene calls are TRBV5-4 and TRBJ1-2; D call uncertain. Trimming removed 3 bases at V and 3 bases at J, with 9 bases between. Germline-derived CDR1 and CDR2 are SGHNT and YYREEE (reference sequence). The CDR3 contains 13 residues. The chain's CDR3 is CASSSTSYYGYTF. CDR3 coding DNA: TGTGCCAGCAGCTCCACAAGTTACTATGGCTACACCTTC.

The V call is TRBV21-1, the J call TRBJ1-6; the DNA was not used to check the table's D call, TRBD1. TRBV21-1 represents a pseudogene. CDR3 length: 16 amino acids. The CDR3 reads CASSSRRTGPNSPLHF. CDR3 DNA: TGTGCCAGCAGCTCCCGCCGGACAGGCCCTAATTCACCCCTCCACTTT.

The chain links TRBV3-1 (or the pseudogene TRBV3-2) to TRBJ2-3, with D possibly being TRBD1 (6 bases). This CDR3 has 14 amino acids. Germline V gene lookup returns CDR1 LGHDT and CDR2 YNNKEL (reference sequence). Trimming pared 4 bases from V and 1 base from J, leaving 9 bases between. CDR3 in DNA: TGTGCCAGCAGCCGGGACATAGGCACAGATACGCAGTATTTT. This sequence encodes CASSRDIGTDTQYF.

The chain couples TRBV10-3 to TRBJ1-6, with 9 bases that match TRBD1. J was trimmed by 7 bases and V by 2 bases; bases with no gene match: 3. This CDR3 is 15 amino acids long. Germline V gene lookup returns CDR1 ENHRY and CDR2 SYGVKD. The CDR3 DNA sequence: TGTGCCATCAGTGAGGTTGGGACAGGGAATTCACCCCTCCACTTT. Residues: CAISEVGTGNSPLHF.

The chain has TRBV7-9 and TRBJ2-3, with a possible D match to TRBD2 (5 bases). CDR1 is SEHNR, CDR2 FQNEAQ, per germline (reference sequence). This CDR3 comprises 15 residues. Trimming shortened V by 6 bases and J by 3 bases, and 16 bases separated the two germline ends. The CDR3 nucleotides are TGTGCCAGCAGGTCCCTTGGAGGTCATACAGATACGCAGTATTTT. Protein: CASRSLGGHTDTQYF.

This sequence joins TRBV29-1 and TRBJ1-1; D possibly corresponds to TRBD1 (6 bases). The CDR3 extends over 13 amino acids. Germline V lookup: CDR1 SQVTM, CDR2 ANQGSEA. V lost 5 bases and J lost 0, with 10 bases in between. CDR3: CSVLGQLNTEAFF. CDR3 sequence (DNA): TGCAGCGTTCTAGGACAGTTGAACACTGAAGCTTTCTTT.

The chain links TRBV27 to TRBJ2-1, with TRBD2 matching 10 bases. The CDR3 extends over 16 amino acids. V shed 6 bases, J shed 3 bases, and the junction held 8 bases outside the gene matches. The germline V gene encodes CDR1 MNHEY and CDR2 SMNVEV (reference sequence). The CDR3, as DNA: TGTGCCAGCAGACAAGATAGCGGGGGGTACTACAATGAGCAGTTCTTC. Residues: CASRQDSGGYYNEQFF.

V usage is TRBV27 and J usage is TRBJ1-1; 7 bases match TRBD1. V shed 5 bases and J 3 bases; nucleotides not matched to a gene: 3. The CDR3 has 13 amino acids. Germline CDR1 is MNHEY and CDR2 is SMNVEV (reference sequence). CDR3 loop: CASSRRGDTEAFF. CDR3 DNA sequence: TGTGCCAGCAGTCGCAGGGGGGACACTGAAGCTTTCTTT.

V and J are TRBV19 and TRBJ2-1, with TRBD2 matching over 9 bases. V gave up 1 base and J gave up 3 bases; unmatched junction bases: 4. This CDR3 contains 16 residues. Germline CDR1 reads LNHDA; CDR2 reads SQIVND (reference sequence). In DNA form, the CDR3 reads TGTGCCAGTAGTATAGCTCTAGCGGGGTTCTACAATGAGCAGTTCTTC. Translated, it gives CASSIALAGFYNEQFF.

The V and J genes are TRBV6-1 and TRBJ2-4; no clear D. Germline V lookup: CDR1 MNHNS, CDR2 SASEGT. The CDR3 has 16 amino acids. Trimming left V 4 bases short and J 0 bases short, with 13 bases between. CDR3 residues: CASSAFLKLAKNIQYF. In DNA form, the CDR3 reads TGTGCCAGCAGTGCGTTCCTGAAGCTAGCCAAAAACATTCAGTACTTC.

The CDR3 nucleotides are TGCGCCAGCGAAGGGGGACACCGCACAGATACGCAGTATTTT. Residues: CASEGGHRTDTQYF. V usage is TRBV5-1 and J usage is TRBJ2-3; perhaps TRBD1 as D (6 bases). CDR1 is SGHRS and CDR2 is YFSETQ in the germline V gene. V shed 7 bases and J shed 1 base, with 13 bases lying between them. The CDR3 is made up of 14 amino acids.

This chain uses TRBV6-5 with TRBJ1-5, with TRBD1 matching 9 bases. Germline CDR1 reads MNHEY; CDR2 reads SVGAGI. This CDR3 region has 16 residues. V shed 4 bases, J shed 6 bases, and the junction held 10 bases outside the gene matches. The CDR3 protein is CASSSSGGTGSQPQHF. Written as DNA, the CDR3 is TGTGCCAGCAGTTCGTCGGGGGGGACAGGGAGTCAGCCCCAGCATTTT.